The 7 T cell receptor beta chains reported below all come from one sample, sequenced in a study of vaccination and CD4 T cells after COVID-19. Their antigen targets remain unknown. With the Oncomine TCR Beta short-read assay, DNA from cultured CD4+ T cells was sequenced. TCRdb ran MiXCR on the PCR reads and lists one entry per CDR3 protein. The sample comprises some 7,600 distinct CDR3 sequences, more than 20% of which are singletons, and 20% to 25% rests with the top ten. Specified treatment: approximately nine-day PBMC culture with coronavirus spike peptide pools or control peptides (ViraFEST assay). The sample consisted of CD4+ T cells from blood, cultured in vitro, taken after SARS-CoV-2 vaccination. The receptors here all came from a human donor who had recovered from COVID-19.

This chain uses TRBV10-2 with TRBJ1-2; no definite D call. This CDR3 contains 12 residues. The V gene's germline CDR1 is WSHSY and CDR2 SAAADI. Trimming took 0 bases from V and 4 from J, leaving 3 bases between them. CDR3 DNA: TGCGCCAGCAGTGAGTCGGCCTATGGCTACACCTTC. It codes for CASSESAYGYTF.

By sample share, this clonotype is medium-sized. CDR3 sequence (DNA): TGCAGTGCTAGAGATCGGCTGGGGGCAGATACGCAGTATTTT. Amino acid sequence: CSARDRLGADTQYF. The chain is built from TRBV20-1 and TRBJ2-3; D could derive from TRBD1 or TRBD2 (5 bases each). Germline CDR1 and CDR2: DFQATT and SNEGSKA (reference sequence). The V gene lost 0 bases and the J gene lost 4 bases, with 11 bases spanning the gap. This CDR3 region has 14 residues.

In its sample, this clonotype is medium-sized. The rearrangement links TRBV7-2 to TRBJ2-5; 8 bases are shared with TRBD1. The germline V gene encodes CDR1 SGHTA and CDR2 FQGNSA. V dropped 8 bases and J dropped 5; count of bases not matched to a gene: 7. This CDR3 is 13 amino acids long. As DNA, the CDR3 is TGTGCCAGCCACAGGGGGTTTCTGGAGACCCAGTACTTC. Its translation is CASHRGFLETQYF. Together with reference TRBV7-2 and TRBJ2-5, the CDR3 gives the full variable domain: GAGVSQSPSNKVTEKGKDVELRCDPISGHTALYWYRQSLGQGLEFLIYFQGNSAPDKSGLPSDRFSAERTGGSVSTLTIQRTQQEDSAVYLCASHRGFLETQYFGPGTRLLVL.

DNA for the CDR3: TGTGCCAGCAGCAAAGGCGGTTTTGAGCAGTTCTTC. Translating it yields CASSKGGFEQFF. The V and J genes are TRBV21-1 and TRBJ2-1. TRBV21-1 is a listed pseudogene. This CDR3 is 12 amino acids long.

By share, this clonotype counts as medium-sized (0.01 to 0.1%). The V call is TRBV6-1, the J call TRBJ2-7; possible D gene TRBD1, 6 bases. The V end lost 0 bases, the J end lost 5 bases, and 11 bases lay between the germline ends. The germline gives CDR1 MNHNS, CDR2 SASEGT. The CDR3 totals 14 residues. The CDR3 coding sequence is TGTGCCAGCAGTGAAGCACAGGGCCCCGACGAGCAGTACTTC. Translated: CASSEAQGPDEQYF.

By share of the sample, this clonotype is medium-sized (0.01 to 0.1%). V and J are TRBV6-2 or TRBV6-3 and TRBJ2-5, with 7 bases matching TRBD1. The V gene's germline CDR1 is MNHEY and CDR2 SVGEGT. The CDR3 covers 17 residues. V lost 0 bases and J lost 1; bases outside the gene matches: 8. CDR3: CASSYSTGQYSQETQYF. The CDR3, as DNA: TGTGCCAGCAGTTACTCGACGGGACAGTATAGCCAAGAGACCCAGTACTTC.

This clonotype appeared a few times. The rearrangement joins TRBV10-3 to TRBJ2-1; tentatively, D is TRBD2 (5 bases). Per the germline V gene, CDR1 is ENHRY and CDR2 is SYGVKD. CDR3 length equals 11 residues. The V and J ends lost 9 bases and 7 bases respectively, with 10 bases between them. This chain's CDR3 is CAIRGSNEQFF. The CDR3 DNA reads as TGTGCCATTCGAGGGAGTAATGAGCAGTTCTTC.